This T cell receptor (beta chain) was captured in a study of OX40 agonist ivuxolimab in advanced cancers. Overall study: Ivuxolimab, which patients received intravenously every 2 weeks, was dosed at 0.01 to 10 mg/kg. Previous treatment with anti-PD-1, anti-PD-L1 or anti-CTLA-4 therapy was allowed; about 37% had received some. Two patients with cutaneous melanoma and one with hepatocellular carcinoma, three in total, showed partial responses.

Produced via immunoSEQ multiplex PCR; TCRdb's table is partial and in-frame only. The table records under 40,000 clones, over 60% of them present only once. Study results and limitations: Compared with CD4+, CD8+ T cells on average had more expanded clones.

Worth noting for this clone: What it binds is unknown.

The sequence was obtained from an adult with an advanced solid tumor such as melanoma, head and neck, liver or kidney cancer. Sequencing used CD4+ or CD8+ T cells sorted from blood, obtained in a trial of the OX40 agonist ivuxolimab.

CDR3 DNA sequence: TGTGCCAGCAGGCTTGGACAGGGAACGCGGACTGAAGCTTTCTTT. Encoded protein: CASRLGQGTRTEAFF. The rearrangement joins TRBV7-2 to TRBJ1-1; 8 bases fit TRBD1. The CDR3 runs 15 residues. In germline, CDR1 is SGHTA, CDR2 FQGNSA. The junction had 11 bases not matched to a gene; V was cut back by 6 bases and J by 5 bases.